These 21 T cell receptor beta chains came from one sample sequenced in a study of blood T cell repertoires in COVID-19. This table comes from immunoSEQ multiplex PCR, and its TCRdb copy is limited to in-frame clones, with some not included. Of 100,000 or so clones listed, about 83% were seen once; the top ten hold roughly 13%. The sequenced material came from peripheral blood. Receptor source: a human donor in a cohort sampled during active COVID-19.

The chain uses TRBV10-1 and TRBJ2-1; 10 bases fit TRBD2. With 8 bases clipped from V and 12 bases from J, the junction kept 10 bases outside the gene matches. The germline V gene has CDR1 WNHNN and CDR2 SYGVQD (reference sequence). The CDR3 is 13 residues long. CDR3 loop: CASSGLAGVVQFF. CDR3 nucleotide sequence: TGCGCCAGCTCGGGCCTAGCGGGGGTAGTGCAGTTCTTC.

The rearrangement uses TRBV5-1 and TRBJ2-5; unclear D gene. The CDR3 consists of 13 residues. Germline values: CDR1 SGHRS, CDR2 YFSETQ. With 6 bases removed from V and 2 bases from J, the gap between germline ends came to 11 bases. CDR3 amino acids: CASTPKPQETQYF. The CDR3 DNA follows: TGCGCCAGCACCCCCAAGCCTCAAGAGACCCAGTACTTC.

The table lists this clone with a count of one. The chain uses TRBV5-4 and TRBJ2-7, with unresolved D. From germline, CDR1 is SGHNT and CDR2 YYREEE (reference sequence). The ends were cut back, 2 bases at V and 6 bases at J, with 12 bases in the middle. The CDR3 is 13 residues long. The CDR3 DNA follows: TGTGCCAGCAGCTTTCCTAGTCGCCGCGAGCAGTACTTC. Translating gives CASSFPSRREQYF.

This chain links TRBV2 with TRBJ1-2; possibly TRBD1 for D (5 bases). CDR3 length equals 14 residues. The germline V gene has CDR1 SNHLY and CDR2 FYNNEI. Between the trimmed V and J ends, which lost 6 bases and 3 bases, there was a span of 14 bases. The CDR3 spells CASSKGVLDYGYTF. CDR3 nucleotides: TGTGCCAGCAGCAAAGGGGTATTGGACTATGGCTACACCTTC.

This chain connects TRBV6-6 to TRBJ1-1, with 7 bases lining up with TRBD1. Germline-derived CDR1 and CDR2 are MNHNY and SVGAGI (reference sequence). The J segment lost 1 base and the V segment lost 5 bases, leaving 1 base of the junction unmatched. This CDR3 region has 13 residues. CDR3 in amino acids: CASSRTGNTEAFF. Written as DNA, the CDR3 is TGTGCCAGCAGTCGGACAGGGAACACTGAAGCTTTCTTT.

The CDR3 loop is CASNLLNEKLFF. The CDR3 DNA reads as TGTGCCAGCAATCTGTTGAATGAAAAACTGTTTTTT. This chain links TRBV7-9 with TRBJ1-4; D is uncertain. The CDR3 has 12 residues. V lost 7 bases and J lost 5, with 8 bases in between. The V gene's germline CDR1 is SEHNR and CDR2 FQNEAQ (reference sequence).

The genes are TRBV3-1 (or the pseudogene TRBV3-2) and TRBJ2-7, with TRBD1 identical over 8 bases. Germline V CDR1 and CDR2: LGHDT, YNNKEL (reference sequence). Germline trimming cut 4 bases from V and 2 bases from J; bases unmatched to any gene: 7. The CDR3 covers 15 residues. CDR3 region: CASSRVDRGPYEQYF. DNA of the CDR3: TGTGCCAGCAGCCGTGTAGACAGGGGACCCTACGAGCAGTACTTC.

The chain couples TRBV6-1 to TRBJ1-2; TRBD1 aligns across 9 bases. V gave up 3 bases and J gave up 9 bases; unmatched junction bases: 5. The germline gives CDR1 MNHNS, CDR2 SASEGT. There are 13 residues in the CDR3. The CDR3 DNA is TGTGCCAGCAGTGATGGGACAGGGACAAGCTACACCTTC. It codes for CASSDGTGTSYTF.

This sequence joins TRBV19 and TRBJ1-2, with D possibly TRBD1 on 5 matching bases. Germline V gives CDR1 LNHDA, CDR2 SQIVND (reference sequence). This CDR3 comprises 14 residues. Trimming removed 5 bases from V and 2 bases from J, with 12 bases in between. CDR3 loop: CASSLGLRNYGYTF. CDR3 sequence (DNA): TGTGCCAGTAGTCTGGGACTACGAAACTATGGCTACACCTTC.

The rearrangement uses TRBV11-2 and TRBJ2-3; a weak D match, TRBD2 (5 bases). Trimming stripped 1 base from V and 4 bases from J, with 6 bases between. The CDR3 covers 13 residues. Germline CDR1 SGHAT, CDR2 FQNNGV. CDR3 sequence reads: CASSLVAPDTQYF. CDR3 nucleotide sequence: TGTGCCAGCAGCTTAGTAGCGCCAGATACGCAGTATTTT.

The chain uses TRBV29-1 and TRBJ2-7, with a tentative D call TRBD1 (6 bases). The CDR3 length is 14 residues. In germline, CDR1 is SQVTM, CDR2 ANQGSEA. V was shortened by 4 bases and J by 4 bases, with 17 bases between the two germline ends. This CDR3 is CSVVLGASGYEQYF. In DNA form, the CDR3 reads TGCAGCGTTGTGTTGGGGGCAAGCGGTTACGAGCAGTACTTC.

This rearrangement joins TRBV18 to TRBJ2-1; 13 bases match TRBD2. The CDR3 consists of 16 residues. CDR1 KGHSH and CDR2 LQKENI come from the germline V gene. With V trimmed by 0 bases and J by 9 bases, 5 bases remained unmatched. As DNA, the CDR3 is TGTGCCAGCTCACCACCATGGACTAGCGGGAGTCGTGAGCAGTTCTTC. Encoded protein: CASSPPWTSGSREQFF.

The CDR3 DNA reads as TGTGCCAGCAGCCAATGGGGGGGGGTACAGCAGTACTTC. It is translated as CASSQWGGVQQYF. The rearrangement joins TRBV27 to TRBJ2-7; 7 bases agree with TRBD2. CDR3 length equals 13 residues. The germline V gene encodes CDR1 MNHEY and CDR2 SMNVEV (reference sequence). V shed 6 bases, J shed 8 bases, and the junction held 10 bases outside the gene matches.

The gene calls are TRBV7-2 and TRBJ1-1; D perhaps matches TRBD1 (6 bases). The germline gives CDR1 SGHTA, CDR2 FQGNSA. This CDR3 has 16 residues. V lost 5 bases and J 4 bases, leaving 20 bases between the germline ends. The CDR3, as DNA: TGTGCCAGCAGCCCCCGAGGTGCAGGGGCCTCCACTGAAGCTTTCTTT. Protein sequence: CASSPRGAGASTEAFF.

This chain links TRBV18 with TRBJ1-4; 10 bases map to TRBD1. With V trimmed by 4 bases and J by 8 bases, 4 bases remained unmatched. Per germline, CDR1 KGHSH and CDR2 LQKENI. The CDR3 length is 14 residues. The CDR3 DNA reads TGTGCCAGCTCACGCGGGACAGGGGACGAAAAACTGTTTTTT. This gives the protein CASSRGTGDEKLFF.

The genes are TRBV7-8 and TRBJ2-2, with D hard to call. There are 12 residues in the CDR3. Germline V gene lookup returns CDR1 SGHVS and CDR2 FQNEAQ. The V and J ends lost 5 bases and 5 bases respectively, with 6 bases between them. In DNA, the CDR3 is TGTGCCAGCAGCGTCGTTACCGGGGAGCTGTTTTTT. This codes for CASSVVTGELFF.

CDR3 sequence reads: CASSLAGEGRDTQYF. The CDR3 DNA is TGCGCCAGCAGCTTGGCCGGGGAAGGCCGAGATACGCAGTATTTT. The J gene is TRBJ2-3, the V gene TRBV5-1, with TRBD2 as a possible D gene (5 bases). Germline V gives CDR1 SGHRS, CDR2 YFSETQ. This CDR3 spans 15 amino acids. V lost 0 bases to trimming and J lost 5 bases, with 13 bases between them.

The rearrangement joins TRBV7-6 to TRBJ1-4; TRBD1 matches at 8 bases. CDR3 length: 15 residues. Per germline, CDR1 SGHVS and CDR2 FNYEAQ. V lost 3 bases, J lost 8 bases, and 8 bases stayed unmatched. The CDR3 loop is CASSLGGQGGEKLFF. Here the CDR3 DNA reads TGTGCCAGCAGCTTGGGAGGACAGGGTGGAGAAAAACTGTTTTTT.

The chain couples TRBV7-8 to TRBJ2-3; 11 positions match TRBD2. The germline gives CDR1 SGHVS, CDR2 FQNEAQ. V lost 5 bases, J lost 4 bases, and 5 bases stayed unmatched. This CDR3 has 15 residues. The CDR3 nucleotides are TGTGCCAGCAGCATTAGCGGGGGGGCGGCAGATACGCAGTATTTT. This codes for CASSISGGAADTQYF.

The chain recombines TRBV5-4 with TRBJ2-7, with a possible D match to TRBD2 (5 bases). Trimming took 0 bases from V and 5 from J, leaving 9 bases between them. Germline V CDR1 and CDR2: SGHNT, YYREEE (reference sequence). The CDR3 is 13 amino acids. Here the CDR3 reads CASSLAGVDEQYF. For the CDR3, the DNA is TGTGCCAGCAGCTTGGCCGGGGTTGACGAGCAGTACTTC. Variable domain in full (rest from reference TRBV5-4 and TRBJ2-7): ETGVTQSPTHLIKTRGQQVTLRCSSQSGHNTVSWYQQALGQGPQFIFQYYREEENGRGNFPPRFSGLQFPNYSSELNVNALELDDSALYLCASSLAGVDEQYFGPGTRLTVT.

This sequence joins TRBV27 and TRBJ1-2, with D maybe TRBD1 (5 bases). This CDR3 is built from 13 residues. Per germline, CDR1 MNHEY and CDR2 SMNVEV (reference sequence). V gave up 5 bases and J gave up 4 bases, with 11 bases separating them. CDR3 nucleotides: TGTGCCAGCAGTCCTCGGGGGGGCTATGGCTACACCTTC. Residues: CASSPRGGYGYTF.